Shown below are 26 T cell receptor beta chains from a single sample sequenced in a study of T cell changes during pregnancy in multiple sclerosis. TCRdb's copy holds only in-frame clones and misses some; the assay was immunoSEQ multiplex PCR. This sample has roughly 97,000 clones, with 90% found just once. The sequencing here drew on peripheral blood, taken in the second trimester of pregnancy. These receptors were collected from a female donor in good health, enrolled as a control in a pregnancy study.

J is TRBJ2-1 and V is TRBV9; TRBD2 matches at 9 bases. V trimming: 0 bases; J trimming: 3 bases; junction bases outside the gene matches: 1. The germline CDR1 and CDR2 sequences are SGDLS and YYNGEE. The length of the CDR3 is 15 residues. The CDR3 DNA follows: TGTGCCAGCAGCGTAGAACTAGCGGGCTACAATGAGCAGTTCTTC. Translation gives CASSVELAGYNEQFF. The full variable domain, its missing parts supplied by reference TRBV9 and TRBJ2-1, is DSGVTQTPKHLITATGQRVTLRCSPRSGDLSVYWYQQSLDQGLQFLIQYYNGEERAKGNILERFSAQQFPDLHSELNLSSLELGDSALYFCASSVELAGYNEQFFGPGTRLTVL.

The chain carries TRBV7-9 and TRBJ1-2, with 10 bases identical to TRBD1. This CDR3 spans 16 amino acids. The V gene end was trimmed by 5 bases and the J gene end by 6 bases; junction bases not matched to a gene: 12. Germline-derived CDR1 and CDR2 are SEHNR and FQNEAQ (reference sequence). CDR3 residues: CASSLTGGAATNGYTF. The DNA of the CDR3 is TGTGCCAGCAGCCTGACAGGGGGCGCCGCTACGAATGGCTACACCTTC.

The gene calls are TRBV25-1 and TRBJ2-1; TRBD2 agrees at 8 bases. CDR3 length: 15 residues. Germline V lookup: CDR1 MGHDK, CDR2 SYGVNS. V shed 5 bases and J 4 bases; nucleotides not matched to a gene: 7. CDR3 coding DNA: TGTGCCAGCAGTCCCGCCGGGAGGGGTTACAATGAGCAGTTCTTC. Translation: CASSPAGRGYNEQFF.

The chain is built from TRBV7-2 and TRBJ2-7, with TRBD2 as a possible D gene (6 bases). This CDR3 comprises 12 residues. V gave up 3 bases and J gave up 6 bases, with 9 bases separating them. Germline CDR1 reads SGHTA; CDR2 reads FQGNSA. CDR3 DNA: TGTGCCAGCAGCTTTAAGGGACTCGAGCAGTACTTC. This translates into CASSFKGLEQYF.

The rearrangement joins TRBV9 to TRBJ1-2, with 9 bases aligning to TRBD1. The CDR3 has 15 residues. V was pared by 4 bases and J by 4 bases, with 8 bases of the junction left unmatched. Germline lookup yields CDR1 SGDLS and CDR2 YYNGEE. The CDR3 DNA reads TGTGCCAGCAGCCCAAGGGACAGGGCTACCTATGGCTACACCTTC. It specifies CASSPRDRATYGYTF.

The chain has TRBV5-1 and TRBJ2-1; D might be TRBD1 (6 bases). V lost 2 bases, J lost 9 bases, and 15 bases lay in between. This CDR3 is 14 amino acids long. Germline loops: CDR1 SGHRS, CDR2 YFSETQ. The CDR3: CASSFFTGSGEQFF. The CDR3, as DNA: TGCGCCAGCAGCTTTTTTACAGGGTCCGGTGAGCAGTTCTTC.

The V and J genes are TRBV28 and TRBJ1-2, with D perhaps TRBD1 (5 bases). The CDR3 is made up of 12 amino acids. CDR1 and CDR2 from the germline V gene are MDHEN and SYDVKM. V lost 5 bases and J lost 6, with 10 bases in between. Here the CDR3 reads CASSLDSHGYTF. CDR3 bases: TGTGCCAGCAGTCTAGACAGCCATGGCTACACCTTC.

The V call is TRBV6-5, the J call TRBJ1-1; D remains unclear. The germline gives CDR1 MNHEY, CDR2 SVGAGI. The CDR3 covers 15 residues. With 6 bases removed from V and 5 bases from J, the gap between germline ends came to 19 bases. The CDR3 region has the DNA TGTGCCAGCAGGGCCGGCCCAGCGACGAGGACTGAAGCTTTCTTT. It is translated as CASRAGPATRTEAFF.

This chain joins TRBV27 and TRBJ1-6, with D uncertain. The CDR3 is made up of 14 amino acids. Germline V CDR1 and CDR2: MNHEY, SMNVEV (reference sequence). V was clipped by 6 bases and J by 8 bases, with 14 bases between them. The CDR3 nucleotides are TGTGCCAGCAGCAGCTTGGGGAGGGATTCACCCCTCCACTTT. Protein: CASSSLGRDSPLHF.

At least ten counts were recorded for this clone. V usage is TRBV2 and J usage is TRBJ1-1, with a weak D call TRBD1 (5 bases). This CDR3 is 15 amino acids long. The V end lost 3 bases, the J end lost 2 bases, and 13 bases lay between the germline ends. The germline V gene has CDR1 SNHLY and CDR2 FYNNEI. The CDR3 protein is CASSDPGYANTEAFF. In nucleotides, the CDR3 is TGTGCCAGCAGTGATCCAGGGTACGCAAACACTGAAGCTTTCTTT.

This rearrangement joins TRBV19 to TRBJ1-6; TRBD1 is a possible D gene (6 bases). V was pared by 5 bases and J by 11 bases, with 13 bases between. Germline assignment: CDR1 LNHDA and CDR2 SQIVND (reference sequence). The CDR3 spans 13 residues. The CDR3 DNA is TGTGCCAGTAGTCCTCAGACAGGAACACCCCTCCACTTT. The encoded protein is CASSPQTGTPLHF.

The chain has TRBV5-1 and TRBJ2-7; possibly TRBD1 for D (6 bases). The V gene's germline CDR1 is SGHRS and CDR2 YFSETQ. The CDR3 runs to 18 residues. The germline V and J ends were trimmed by 4 bases and 3 bases, with 26 bases remaining between them. Here the CDR3 DNA reads TGCGCCAGCAGCCGCTCAGGTGAGACAGGATTGCTGATCTACGAGCAGTACTTC. Translation gives CASSRSGETGLLIYEQYF.

The chain links TRBV19 to TRBJ1-2; 9 bases are a match to TRBD1. CDR3 length: 13 amino acids. V shed 4 bases, J shed 4 bases, and the junction held 1 base outside the gene matches. Germline V CDR1 and CDR2: LNHDA, SQIVND (reference sequence). The CDR3 nucleotides read TGTGCCAGTAGTACACAGGGGGCCTATGGCTACACCTTC. As protein: CASSTQGAYGYTF.

This clone was seen a handful of times. The rearrangement links TRBV19 to TRBJ1-5; D gene uncertain. CDR1 and CDR2 from the germline V gene are LNHDA and SQIVND (reference sequence). The CDR3 is 11 residues long. V was clipped by 4 bases and J by 6 bases, with 4 bases between them. The CDR3 DNA is TGTGCCAGTAGTAACGGTCAGCCCCAGCATTTT. Translation: CASSNGQPQHF.

This chain joins TRBV20-1 and TRBJ1-1, with unresolved D. The ends were cut back, 8 bases at V and 4 bases at J, with 8 bases in the middle. Germline V gives CDR1 DFQATT, CDR2 SNEGSKA (reference sequence). There are 10 residues in the CDR3. CDR3 loop: CSPPGTEAFF. CDR3 bases: TGCAGTCCTCCGGGCACTGAAGCTTTCTTT.

This chain links TRBV19 with TRBJ1-2; tentatively, D is TRBD1 (6 bases). CDR1 is LNHDA and CDR2 is SQIVND in the germline V gene (reference sequence). Deletions cut 6 bases from V and 3 bases from J, with 14 bases between. The CDR3 totals 14 residues. CDR3 DNA: TGTGCCAGTAGCATCAACAGGGATGACTATGGCTACACCTTC. Translation: CASSINRDDYGYTF.

The rearrangement uses TRBV20-1 and TRBJ1-1; D not resolved. V lost 6 bases to trimming and J lost 4 bases, with 9 bases between them. Per the germline V gene, CDR1 is DFQATT and CDR2 is SNEGSKA (reference sequence). The CDR3 extends over 11 amino acids. Here the CDR3 DNA reads TGCAGTGCGAGCGGGATCACTGAAGCTTTCTTT. This gives the protein CSASGITEAFF.

V usage is TRBV28 and J usage is TRBJ2-5, with TRBD1 identical over 9 bases. The CDR3 has 15 residues. V trimming: 11 bases; J trimming: 5 bases; junction bases outside the gene matches: 15. Per the germline V gene, CDR1 is MDHEN and CDR2 is SYDVKM. The CDR3 sequence: CAGLEDRGVRETQYF. The CDR3 nucleotides read TGTGCCGGACTCGAGGACAGGGGAGTACGGGAGACCCAGTACTTC. Complete variable domain (other parts from reference TRBV28 and TRBJ2-5): DVKVTQSSRYLVKRTGEKVFLECVQDMDHENMFWYRQDPGLGLRLIYFSYDVKMKEKGDIPEGYSVSREKKERFSLILESASTNQTSMYLCAGLEDRGVRETQYFGPGTRLLVL.

The chain joins TRBV5-1 to TRBJ2-7; D is uncertain. This CDR3 region has 13 residues. Germline lookup yields CDR1 SGHRS and CDR2 YFSETQ. Deletions cut 0 bases from V and 6 bases from J, with 10 bases between. The CDR3 DNA sequence: TGCGCCAGCAGCTTGGATGTAATCGGCGAGCAGTACTTC. It encodes CASSLDVIGEQYF.

This chain links TRBV5-1 with TRBJ1-2; possible D gene TRBD1, 5 bases. V was pared by 2 bases and J by 7 bases, with 12 bases between. This CDR3 comprises 13 residues. Looked up from germline, CDR1 is SGHRS and CDR2 is YFSETQ. CDR3 in DNA: TGCGCCAGCAGCTTTGGGGCAGATGCTGGCTACACCTTC. Its protein is CASSFGADAGYTF.

This sequence joins TRBV5-1 and TRBJ2-7, with 9 nucleotides matching TRBD1. The junction had 6 bases not matched to a gene; V was cut back by 5 bases and J by 6 bases. This CDR3 comprises 13 residues. Germline V gene data show CDR1 as SGHRS and CDR2 as YFSETQ. CDR3 coding DNA: TGCGCCAGCAGGGAAGGGACAGGGTTCGAGCAGTACTTC. Translation: CASREGTGFEQYF.

This clone has a single count. The genes are TRBV6-1 and TRBJ1-2; D is unresolved. V was shortened by 5 bases and J by 4 bases, with 14 bases between the two germline ends. This CDR3 comprises 14 residues. Germline V lookup: CDR1 MNHNS, CDR2 SASEGT. The chain's CDR3 is CASSMLPAAYGYTF. The CDR3 bases are TGTGCCAGCAGTATGCTCCCAGCGGCCTATGGCTACACCTTC.

The chain is built from TRBV5-1 and TRBJ1-1; D remains ambiguous. The V end was cut by 1 base, the J end by 1 base, with 8 bases between. This CDR3 spans 14 amino acids. Germline-derived CDR1 and CDR2 are SGHRS and YFSETQ. The CDR3 loop reads CASSLTSGNTEAFF. CDR3 coding DNA: TGCGCCAGCAGCTTGACCAGCGGGAACACTGAAGCTTTCTTT.

The rearrangement links TRBV30 to TRBJ1-6; unclear D gene. Germline V gene sequence: CDR1 GTSNPN, CDR2 SVGIG (reference sequence). V was trimmed by 5 bases and J by 0 bases, leaving 14 bases between them. This CDR3 is built from 16 residues. The CDR3: CAWSRGGISYNSPLHF. In DNA form, the CDR3 reads TGTGCCTGGTCCCGAGGAGGTATCTCCTATAATTCACCCCTCCACTTT.

V and J are TRBV6-4 and TRBJ2-3; D perhaps matches TRBD2 (6 bases). With 0 bases removed from V and 4 bases from J, the gap between germline ends came to 8 bases. The CDR3 has 14 residues. Germline assignment: CDR1 MRHNA and CDR2 SNTAGT. CDR3 sequence reads: CASSDSGGADTQYF. The DNA of the CDR3 is TGTGCCAGCAGTGACTCGGGGGGTGCAGATACGCAGTATTTT.

The chain recombines TRBV7-9 with TRBJ2-3; 7 bases align to TRBD1. The CDR3 consists of 16 residues. Trimming removed 6 bases from V and 1 base from J; junction bases left unmatched: 10. Per germline, CDR1 SEHNR and CDR2 FQNEAQ (reference sequence). The CDR3 region has the DNA TGTGCCAGCAGTCTGAGAGGGGGCCGCGGCACAGATACGCAGTATTTT. As protein: CASSLRGGRGTDTQYF.